This T cell receptor beta chain was captured by sequencing in a study of control samples from healthy donors and cancer patients. This CDR3 is 15 amino acids long. Germline values: CDR1 MNHEY, CDR2 SMNVEV (reference sequence). The germline V and J ends were trimmed by 5 bases and 3 bases, with 16 bases remaining between them. This table comes from immunoSEQ multiplex PCR, and its TCRdb copy is limited to in-frame clones, with some not included. The table includes approximately 60,000 clones, approximately 85% detected once. The rearrangement joins TRBV27 to TRBJ1-2, with D uncertain. The TCR sequence derives from a man in his forties in good health. Sample: blood. Here the CDR3 reads CASSTNGRSDYGYTF. The DNA for the CDR3 is TGTGCCAGCAGTACTAACGGGCGTTCTGACTATGGCTACACCTTC.